A single sample is the source of the 27 T cell receptor beta chains below, sequenced in a study of cytomegalovirus exposure and HLA in healthy donors. Amplification used 60 Vbeta primers and 13 Jbeta primers. The protocol was immunoSEQ multiplex PCR, while the TCRdb copy is restricted to in-frame clones and leaves out a portion. The table includes almost 90,000 clones, 85% detected once. Sequencing was performed on PBMCs. The receptors shown here come from a man aged 40-49 years in good health and CMV-seropositive.

Concerning this clone: A read error may produce the germline difference seen at one junction end. The rearrangement uses TRBV19 and TRBJ2-7; 7 bases fit TRBD1. The germline CDR1 and CDR2 sequences are LNHDA and SQIVND (reference sequence). CDR3 size: 11 residues. Here the CDR3 DNA reads TGTGCCAGTAGCGCCAAAGCGACAGGGAACTTC. Translating it yields CASSAKATGNF.

Details on this clone: At one end the junction does not follow the germline gene, possibly because of a read error. This chain joins TRBV7-7 and TRBJ2-3; 9 positions match TRBD1. Per the germline V gene, CDR1 is SSHAT and CDR2 is FNYEAQ (reference sequence). The CDR3 is 14 amino acids. The CDR3 nucleotides read TGTGCTAGCAGCTTAGCAGGGACAGGGGATACGCAGTATTTT. It encodes CASSLAGTGDTQYF.

The chain employs TRBV11-2 and TRBJ2-7; TRBD1 agrees at 9 bases. Germline V gene lookup returns CDR1 SGHAT and CDR2 FQNNGV. V lost 5 bases and J lost 5; bases outside the gene matches: 4. The CDR3 sequence is 13 residues long. The CDR3 DNA reads TGTGCCAGCAGCCGGACAGGGGAGAACGAGCAGTACTTC. Amino acid sequence: CASSRTGENEQYF.

The gene calls are TRBV6-5 and TRBJ1-1; the D gene is possibly TRBD1 (5 bases). The germline V gene has CDR1 MNHEY and CDR2 SVGAGI. There are 15 residues in the CDR3. Trimming took off 0 bases at V and 11 bases at J, with 19 bases between the two ends. In DNA, the CDR3 is TGTGCCAGCAGTTACTCGAGTACGGGGACGGGAGAGGCTTTCTTT. Protein product: CASSYSSTGTGEAFF.

The table lists this clone with a count of one. The V gene is TRBV30, the J gene TRBJ2-1; 8 bases map to TRBD1. Trimming took 0 bases from V and 6 from J; bases not matched to a gene: 4. This CDR3 contains 14 residues. In germline, CDR1 is GTSNPN, CDR2 SVGIG (reference sequence). As DNA, the CDR3 is TGTGCCTGGAGTGTAACAGGGGGTCGCAATGAGCAGTTCTTC. Its protein is CAWSVTGGRNEQFF.

This chain joins TRBV9 and TRBJ1-2; D is possibly TRBD1 (6 bases). Looked up from germline, CDR1 is SGDLS and CDR2 is YYNGEE. The length of the CDR3 is 16 residues. V shed 0 bases and J shed 1 base, with 13 bases lying between them. The CDR3: CASSVGSGDYNYGYTF. CDR3 DNA sequence: TGTGCCAGCAGCGTAGGGTCAGGGGATTATAACTATGGCTACACCTTC.

This sequence joins TRBV5-1 and TRBJ2-3, with 11 bases lining up with TRBD1. V dropped 3 bases and J dropped 3; count of bases not matched to a gene: 6. CDR1 and CDR2 from the germline V gene are SGHRS and YFSETQ. This CDR3 has 16 residues. The CDR3 sequence: CASSSGGTGGTDTQYF. DNA of the CDR3: TGCGCCAGCAGCTCGGGGGGGACAGGGGGAACAGATACGCAGTATTTT. The whole variable domain, filled in from reference TRBV5-1 and TRBJ2-3, reads KAGVTQTPRYLIKTRGQQVTLSCSPISGHRSVSWYQQTPGQGLQFLFEYFSETQRNKGNFPGRFSGRQFSNSRSEMNVSTLELGDSALYLCASSSGGTGGTDTQYFGPGTRLTVL.

The V gene is TRBV5-8, the J gene TRBJ2-3, with 8 bases that match TRBD2. The CDR3 is 15 amino acids. The V and J ends lost 4 bases and 3 bases, in that order; junction bases with no gene match: 7. Germline V gene data show CDR1 as SGHTS and CDR2 as YDEGEE. CDR3 region: CASSVGTSDTDTQYF. CDR3 in DNA: TGTGCCAGCAGCGTCGGGACTAGTGATACAGATACGCAGTATTTT.

V is TRBV5-1 and J is TRBJ2-1, with 11 bases matching TRBD2. This CDR3 is built from 18 residues. Per the germline V gene, CDR1 is SGHRS and CDR2 is YFSETQ. Trimming removed 0 bases from V and 2 bases from J; junction bases left unmatched: 7. The CDR3, as DNA: TGCGCCAGCAGCTTGGGGCGGACTAGCGGGCCCCCCTACAATGAGCAGTTCTTC. Encoded protein: CASSLGRTSGPPYNEQFF.

V usage is TRBV5-1 and J usage is TRBJ2-7; the match to TRBD2 covers 7 bases. Unmatched junction bases numbered 16, after V lost 6 bases and J lost 7 bases. The germline gives CDR1 SGHRS, CDR2 YFSETQ. The CDR3 sequence is 15 residues long. CDR3: CASTSVQSGTGEQYF. The CDR3 nucleotides read TGCGCCAGCACCTCCGTTCAGAGCGGGACTGGGGAGCAGTACTTC.

The chain combines TRBV2 with TRBJ2-5; 10 bases fit TRBD2. In germline, CDR1 is SNHLY, CDR2 FYNNEI. The CDR3 extends over 14 amino acids. With 4 bases clipped from V and 5 bases from J, the junction kept 4 bases outside the gene matches. The CDR3 coding sequence is TGTGCCAGCAGTGCCCTAGCGGGGGTGGAGACCCAGTACTTC. Translated, it gives CASSALAGVETQYF.

The J gene is TRBJ1-4, the V gene TRBV6-5, with 8 bases aligning to TRBD1. The CDR3 runs to 14 residues. Losses at the gene ends were 6 bases for V and 7 bases for J; bases not matched to a gene: 7. Germline CDR1 and CDR2: MNHEY and SVGAGI. This chain's CDR3 is CASRIRTGIEKLFF. CDR3 nucleotide sequence: TGTGCCAGCAGGATCCGGACAGGGATTGAAAAACTGTTTTTT.

The rearrangement links TRBV9 to TRBJ1-3; D is ambiguous. Trimming took 4 bases from V and 0 from J, leaving 14 bases between them. The CDR3 has 16 amino acids. Germline V gene sequence: CDR1 SGDLS, CDR2 YYNGEE. CDR3 nucleotides: TGTGCCAGCAGCCCCACGGCGGGATTCTCTGGAAACACCATATATTTT. It translates to CASSPTAGFSGNTIYF.

The CDR3 is CASIAGGKNGYTF. CDR3 nucleotides: TGTGCCAGCATCGCCGGGGGAAAGAATGGCTACACCTTC. V gene TRBV2 combines with J gene TRBJ1-2; a weak D match, TRBD1 (5 bases). The CDR3 length is 13 residues. Germline lookup yields CDR1 SNHLY and CDR2 FYNNEI. Deletions cut 7 bases from V and 6 bases from J, with 15 bases between. The complete variable domain, with remaining parts taken from reference TRBV2 and TRBJ1-2, reads EPEVTQTPSHQVTQMGQEVILRCVPISNHLYFYWYRQILGQKVEFLVSFYNNEISEKSEIFDDQFSVERPDGSNFTLKIRSTKLEDSAMYFCASIAGGKNGYTFGSGTRLTVV.

The rearrangement uses TRBV19 and TRBJ1-1, with 8 nucleotides matching TRBD1. This CDR3 contains 15 residues. The germline gives CDR1 LNHDA, CDR2 SQIVND (reference sequence). The junction had 9 bases not matched to a gene; V was cut back by 7 bases and J by 2 bases. The CDR3 DNA follows: TGTGCCAGTATCCCACAGGGGGTAGAAAACACTGAAGCTTTCTTT. Protein product: CASIPQGVENTEAFF.

This clone was found once. The chain uses TRBV28 and TRBJ1-4, with 7 bases matching TRBD1. Germline V gives CDR1 MDHEN, CDR2 SYDVKM. The CDR3 totals 16 residues. Germline trimming cut 7 bases from V and 2 bases from J; bases unmatched to any gene: 10. The CDR3 sequence: CASTQTGAGTNEKLFF. DNA for the CDR3: TGTGCCAGCACCCAAACAGGGGCTGGGACTAATGAAAAACTGTTTTTT.

This clone appeared once. The chain is built from TRBV7-9 and TRBJ1-1, with D perhaps TRBD1 (5 bases). The CDR3 is 13 residues long. Trimming stripped 8 bases from V and 1 base from J, with 11 bases between. Germline-derived CDR1 and CDR2 are SEHNR and FQNEAQ (reference sequence). The CDR3 sequence: CASQDTANTEAFF. The CDR3 DNA reads TGTGCCAGCCAGGACACCGCGAACACTGAAGCTTTCTTT.

The chain couples TRBV11-3 to TRBJ2-5, with D possibly being TRBD1 (6 bases). The germline gives CDR1 SGHNT, CDR2 YENEEA. The CDR3 sequence is 15 residues long. V lost 2 bases, J lost 2 bases, and 12 bases lay in between. CDR3 coding DNA: TGTGCCAGCAGCTTACTCCAGGGGATTCAAGAGACCCAGTACTTC. This sequence encodes CASSLLQGIQETQYF.

The chain combines TRBV6-5 with TRBJ2-7; possible D gene TRBD1, 6 bases. The CDR3 extends over 16 amino acids. The V end was cut by 0 bases, the J end by 0 bases, with 12 bases between. Germline loops: CDR1 MNHEY, CDR2 SVGAGI. The CDR3 region is CASSYSRGTHSYEQYF. The CDR3 DNA reads as TGTGCCAGCAGTTACTCGAGGGGGACCCACTCCTACGAGCAGTACTTC.

The chain joins TRBV19 to TRBJ1-2; D unresolved. CDR3 length: 13 amino acids. Germline CDR1 is LNHDA and CDR2 is SQIVND (reference sequence). Trimming took 7 bases from V and 3 from J, leaving 12 bases between them. The CDR3 region has the DNA TGTGCCAGTATAGGAGGGTCTGACTATGGCTACACCTTC. This codes for CASIGGSDYGYTF.

V and J are TRBV14 and TRBJ1-1; D gene ambiguous. The germline V gene has CDR1 SGHDN and CDR2 FVKESK. V shed 0 bases and J shed 5 bases, with 19 bases lying between them. This CDR3 is built from 17 residues. CDR3 in amino acids: CASSQDRFAQPRTEAFF. CDR3 nucleotides: TGTGCCAGCAGCCAAGATCGATTTGCACAGCCGAGAACTGAAGCTTTCTTT.

This sequence joins TRBV9 and TRBJ2-6; D gene unclear. The CDR3 is 14 amino acids. Germline V gene sequence: CDR1 SGDLS, CDR2 YYNGEE. Trimming left V 2 bases short and J 0 bases short, with 3 bases between. The CDR3: CASSVRSGANVLTF. The CDR3 DNA sequence: TGTGCCAGCAGCGTTCGCTCTGGGGCCAACGTCCTGACTTTC.

The V and J genes are TRBV6-1 and TRBJ1-3, with 7 bases that match TRBD1. Germline V CDR1 and CDR2: MNHNS, SASEGT. V dropped 9 bases and J dropped 0; count of bases not matched to a gene: 8. CDR3 length: 15 amino acids. The DNA for the CDR3 is TGTGCCAGGATTGGGACAGCCAGCTCTGGAAACACCATATATTTT. Translated, it gives CARIGTASSGNTIYF.

V is TRBV5-1 and J is TRBJ2-5; 10 positions agree with TRBD2. The CDR3 sequence is 14 residues long. Germline trimming cut 4 bases from V and 5 bases from J; bases unmatched to any gene: 5. CDR1 SGHRS and CDR2 YFSETQ come from the germline V gene. The chain's CDR3 is CASSPSGRYETQYF. CDR3 DNA sequence: TGCGCCAGCAGCCCTAGCGGGAGATATGAGACCCAGTACTTC.

This clone was seen a single time. The chain employs TRBV28 and TRBJ2-5, with 8 bases aligning to TRBD1. The ends lost 5 bases at V and 5 bases at J; junction bases unmatched: 4. Germline CDR1 and CDR2: MDHEN and SYDVKM. This CDR3 contains 13 residues. The CDR3 coding sequence is TGTGCCAGCAGTCCGGACAGGGAGGAGACCCAGTACTTC. It translates to CASSPDREETQYF. The full variable domain, with the rest looked up from reference TRBV28 and TRBJ2-5, is DVKVTQSSRYLVKRTGEKVFLECVQDMDHENMFWYRQDPGLGLRLIYFSYDVKMKEKGDIPEGYSVSREKKERFSLILESASTNQTSMYLCASSPDREETQYFGPGTRLLVL.

Notes on this clone: The junction does not match germline at one end; this may be a read error. Other nucleotide sequences in the sample specify the same CDR3. The chain joins TRBV19 to TRBJ2-6, with 8 nucleotides matching TRBD2. This CDR3 spans 14 amino acids. Germline assignment: CDR1 LNHDA and CDR2 SQIVND (reference sequence). The CDR3 nucleotides read TGTGCCAGCCGGCGGGGGGCTGGGGCCAACGTCCTGACCTTC. This encodes CASRRGAGANVLTF.

This chain links TRBV19 with TRBJ1-1, with 7 bases lining up with TRBD1. The CDR3 extends over 15 amino acids. V trimming: 7 bases; J trimming: 5 bases; junction bases outside the gene matches: 13. Germline loops: CDR1 LNHDA, CDR2 SQIVND (reference sequence). For the CDR3, the DNA is TGTGCCAGTAAGCCCTCACAGGGGCGGGTGACTGAAGCTTTCTTT. Translation: CASKPSQGRVTEAFF.